Below, 20 T cell receptor beta chains from the same sample are listed, as sequenced in a study of cytotoxic CD8 clonotypes in ibrutinib-treated CLL. The repertoire was sequenced with immunoSEQ multiplex PCR; TCRdb's copy has only in-frame clones and lacks some. The data show just over 200,000 clones, nearly 80% seen once. The material was PBMCs, obtained after 12 months of ibrutinib treatment. All receptors come from a human donor with chronic lymphocytic leukemia.

The chain employs TRBV11-3 and TRBJ2-7; possibly TRBD2 for D (6 bases). V lost 5 bases, J lost 2 bases, and 13 bases lay in between. Germline V gives CDR1 SGHNT, CDR2 YENEEA. The length of the CDR3 is 14 residues. CDR3 residues: CASSAGGTPYEQYF. The DNA of the CDR3 is TGTGCCAGCAGCGCTGGAGGGACTCCCTACGAGCAGTACTTC.

The chain employs TRBV6-1 and TRBJ1-4; D may be TRBD1 (5 bases). The CDR3 sequence is 13 residues long. V lost 8 bases and J 3 bases, leaving 10 bases between the germline ends. Germline CDR1 is MNHNS and CDR2 is SASEGT. This chain's CDR3 is CASQGLSNEKLFF. Here the CDR3 DNA reads TGTGCCAGCCAGGGACTGTCTAATGAAAAACTGTTTTTT.

The rearrangement links TRBV19 to TRBJ2-5; 7 nucleotides agree with TRBD1. The J segment lost 5 bases and the V segment lost 10 bases, leaving 13 bases of the junction unmatched. The CDR3 is 14 residues long. CDR1 and CDR2 (germline): LNHDA, SQIVND (reference sequence). In DNA, the CDR3 is TGTGCCACCAACGAAGGGGGCGTTGGGGAGACCCAGTACTTC. Its protein product is CATNEGGVGETQYF.

V and J are TRBV2 and TRBJ1-1, with TRBD1 as a possible D gene (6 bases). The germline V gene encodes CDR1 SNHLY and CDR2 FYNNEI. This CDR3 comprises 12 residues. V lost 6 bases and J 4 bases, leaving 9 bases between the germline ends. CDR3 loop: CASSRDTTEAFF. In nucleotides, the CDR3 is TGTGCCAGCAGCCGGGACACCACTGAAGCTTTCTTT.

The chain uses TRBV2 and TRBJ2-3; TRBD1 matches 9 bases. Germline CDR1 reads SNHLY; CDR2 reads FYNNEI. This CDR3 region has 18 residues. V lost 7 bases and J lost 1; bases outside the gene matches: 15. DNA of the CDR3: TGTGCCAGCACCATACCGGGACAGGGATTTTGGGGCACAGATACGCAGTATTTT. The encoded protein is CASTIPGQGFWGTDTQYF.

This clone was detected only a few times. CDR3 coding DNA: TGTGCCAGCAGCTACGTATATGGCTACACCTTC. Amino acid sequence: CASSYVYGYTF. The V call is TRBV7-2, the J call TRBJ1-2; D remains ambiguous. The CDR3 consists of 11 residues. The V end lost 4 bases, the J end lost 5 bases, and 5 bases lay between the germline ends. Germline CDR1 is SGHTA and CDR2 is FQGNSA.

This clone was picked up one time. This chain connects TRBV2 to TRBJ2-5; D ambiguous. Germline V CDR1 and CDR2: SNHLY, FYNNEI. This CDR3 is 12 amino acids long. V lost 6 bases and J 5 bases, leaving 10 bases between the germline ends. The chain's CDR3 is CASSLAPETQYF. The CDR3 DNA is TGTGCCAGCAGCTTAGCCCCGGAGACCCAGTACTTC.

This chain links TRBV27 with TRBJ2-1, with D possibly TRBD2 on 6 matching bases. The CDR3 totals 16 residues. CDR1 is MNHEY, CDR2 SMNVEV, per germline (reference sequence). V shed 7 bases and J shed 5 bases, with 21 bases lying between them. In DNA, the CDR3 is TGTGCCAGCACGACCCGTGGAAGCGGGCCTCACAATGAGCAGTTCTTC. Translated: CASTTRGSGPHNEQFF.

This clone was detected once. V is TRBV28 and J is TRBJ1-4, with unresolved D. The CDR3 covers 12 residues. The germline CDR1 and CDR2 sequences are MDHEN and SYDVKM. The V gene lost 10 bases and the J gene lost 3 bases, with 9 bases spanning the gap. CDR3 sequence: CATFAANEKLFF. CDR3 nucleotide sequence: TGTGCCACCTTTGCGGCTAATGAAAAACTGTTTTTT.

This chain uses TRBV5-1 with TRBJ2-5; no clear D. The ends were cut back, 0 bases at V and 5 bases at J, with 17 bases in the middle. The CDR3 consists of 16 residues. Germline CDR1 and CDR2: SGHRS and YFSETQ. CDR3 nucleotides: TGCGCCAGCAGCTTGGAGGGTCCCTCCGACCGTGAGACCCAGTACTTC. Translated: CASSLEGPSDRETQYF.

The chain carries TRBV6-5 and TRBJ2-7; a weak D match, TRBD2 (6 bases). Germline V lookup: CDR1 MNHEY, CDR2 SVGAGI. There are 15 residues in the CDR3. The V and J ends lost 6 bases and 0 bases respectively, with 15 bases between them. This CDR3 is CASSRTGDRSYEQYF. CDR3 DNA: TGTGCCAGCAGCCGAACGGGGGACCGCTCCTACGAGCAGTACTTC.

This chain uses TRBV5-1 with TRBJ1-1; D is possibly TRBD1 (5 bases). Trimming shortened V by 2 bases and J by 0 bases, and 14 bases separated the two germline ends. The CDR3 spans 16 residues. Germline V lookup: CDR1 SGHRS, CDR2 YFSETQ. CDR3 protein: CASSFGWGGMNTEAFF. The DNA for the CDR3 is TGCGCCAGCAGCTTTGGATGGGGGGGTATGAACACTGAAGCTTTCTTT.

V usage is TRBV7-3 and J usage is TRBJ2-1; no clear D gene. V dropped 5 bases and J dropped 0 bases, with 14 bases sitting between them. Germline CDR1 is SGHTA and CDR2 is FQGTGA. The CDR3 loop spans 16 amino acids. The CDR3 reads CASSPSHTFSYNEQFF. The CDR3 DNA sequence: TGTGCCAGCAGCCCCTCACATACCTTCTCCTACAATGAGCAGTTCTTC.

V gene TRBV19 combines with J gene TRBJ2-4; possibly TRBD1 or TRBD2 for D (6 bases each). V was pared by 4 bases and J by 8 bases, with 12 bases between. The CDR3 loop spans 13 amino acids. The germline V gene has CDR1 LNHDA and CDR2 SQIVND (reference sequence). DNA for the CDR3: TGTGCCAGTAGTAGGGGGGCCGGGGACATTCAGTACTTC. It translates to CASSRGAGDIQYF.

The V and J genes are TRBV20-1 and TRBJ2-5; D not certain. V shed 5 bases and J shed 5 bases, with 6 bases lying between them. The germline V gene encodes CDR1 DFQATT and CDR2 SNEGSKA (reference sequence). The length of the CDR3 is 10 residues. The CDR3 spells CSAPLETQYF. The CDR3 nucleotides are TGCAGTGCTCCCCTGGAGACCCAGTACTTC.

The V and J genes are TRBV7-8 and TRBJ2-3; 7 bases are a match to TRBD2. Trimming cost V 2 bases and J 5 bases; bases outside gene matches: 10. Germline V CDR1 and CDR2: SGHVS, FQNEAQ. The CDR3 runs 16 residues. The CDR3 is CASSLQAGVLVDTQYF. The CDR3 region has the DNA TGTGCCAGCAGCTTACAGGCGGGAGTGCTAGTAGATACGCAGTATTTT.

The rearrangement links TRBV5-1 to TRBJ1-1, with D unclear. Trimming shortened V by 1 base and J by 3 bases, and 13 bases separated the two germline ends. There are 15 residues in the CDR3. CDR1 and CDR2 from the germline V gene are SGHRS and YFSETQ. The CDR3, as DNA: TGCGCCAGCAGCTTGCTTGGGCGGGGAGACACTGAAGCTTTCTTT. Protein sequence: CASSLLGRGDTEAFF.

This clone was seen a few times. This chain joins TRBV27 and TRBJ2-7; the D is unclear. CDR3 length: 13 residues. Germline CDR1 is MNHEY and CDR2 is SMNVEV (reference sequence). V lost 6 bases to trimming and J lost 6 bases, with 15 bases between them. DNA of the CDR3: TGTGCCAGCAGACTTCTCCAGTCAACCGAGCAGTACTTC. It is translated as CASRLLQSTEQYF.

The CDR3 coding sequence is TGTGCCAGCAGCCATAACCCAGGGGCCTATGGCTACACCTTC. Translation gives CASSHNPGAYGYTF. The chain uses TRBV7-8 and TRBJ1-2, with D possibly TRBD1 on 6 matching bases. Germline CDR1 and CDR2: SGHVS and FQNEAQ. The CDR3 has 14 residues. Trimming took 5 bases from V and 4 from J, leaving 14 bases between them.

The V and J genes are TRBV15 and TRBJ2-3; D gene unclear. The germline CDR1 and CDR2 sequences are LNHNV and YYDKDF (reference sequence). Trimming left V 3 bases short and J 3 bases short, with 7 bases between. This CDR3 spans 13 amino acids. CDR3 residues: CATSSVGTDTQYF. CDR3 nucleotides: TGTGCCACCAGCAGTGTGGGGACAGATACGCAGTATTTT.